The 24 T cell receptor beta chains given below trace back to one sample, sequenced in a study of T-cell memory formation after mild COVID-19. TCRdb fed the 5' RACE reads into MiXCR, producing one record per CDR3 protein. The sample comprises about 250,000 distinct CDR3 sequences, 15% of which are singletons, and 2.1% rests with the top ten. The material sequenced was PBMCs or a T cell subset sorted from them (not recorded which). These receptors came from an adult woman who had mild COVID-19 (a few samples of this study predate the infection). Cell type and time point are not known.

This clonotype was detected only a few times. This chain links TRBV12-3 or TRBV12-4 with TRBJ1-5; unclear D gene. V lost 5 bases and J 7 bases, leaving 12 bases between the germline ends. CDR3 length equals 13 residues. In nucleotides, the CDR3 is TGTGCCAGCAGTCCCCAGGTGGGGCAGCCCCAGCATTTT. This translates into CASSPQVGQPQHF.

This clonotype was detected only a few times. The chain carries TRBV5-1 and TRBJ1-6; 9 bases line up with TRBD1. The CDR3 spans 15 residues. V lost 5 bases, J lost 4 bases, and 4 bases stayed unmatched. The germline gives CDR1 SGHRS, CDR2 YFSETQ. The DNA of the CDR3 is TGCGCCAGCAGTCAAGGACAGGGGTATAATTCACCCCTCCACTTT. Translating gives CASSQGQGYNSPLHF.

This clonotype was observed a handful of times. The rearrangement links TRBV3-2 to TRBJ2-7. TRBV3-2 is termed a pseudogene. The CDR3 totals 13 residues. CDR3 amino acids: CASSQDGDYEQYV. Written as DNA, the CDR3 is TGTGCCAGCAGCCAAGACGGAGACTACGAGCAGTACGTC.

This clonotype was seen only a few times. This chain uses TRBV6-2 or TRBV6-3 with TRBJ2-7, with 7 bases that match TRBD2. The CDR3 has 14 residues. The germline V gene has CDR1 MNHEY and CDR2 SVGEGT. Unmatched junction bases numbered 5, after V lost 6 bases and J lost 0 bases. CDR3 protein: CASRGSGRSYEQYF. CDR3 bases: TGTGCCAGCAGGGGTAGCGGGCGCTCCTACGAGCAGTACTTC.

This clonotype was seen at least ten times. V gene TRBV12-3 or TRBV12-4 combines with J gene TRBJ1-1; D remains ambiguous. The length of the CDR3 is 15 residues. V was clipped by 5 bases and J by 4 bases, with 17 bases between them. CDR3 in amino acids: CASSPPFPPSTEAFF. Here the CDR3 DNA reads TGTGCCAGCAGTCCGCCATTCCCCCCAAGCACTGAAGCTTTCTTT.

The J gene is TRBJ2-2, the V gene TRBV7-9, with TRBD2 matching 10 bases. V lost 6 bases to trimming and J lost 4 bases; unmatched junction nucleotides: 8. The CDR3 is 16 amino acids. Germline-derived CDR1 and CDR2 are SEHNR and FQNEAQ (reference sequence). The CDR3 nucleotides read TGTGCCAGCAGGACGGGAGCGGGAGGGCCCACCGGGGAGCTGTTTTTT. It is translated as CASRTGAGGPTGELFF.

The sample holds a few counts of this clonotype. This chain links TRBV20-1 with TRBJ2-7; TRBD2 might be the D (6 bases). Germline loops: CDR1 DFQATT, CDR2 SNEGSKA (reference sequence). The length of the CDR3 is 14 residues. Trimming shortened V by 8 bases and J by 0 bases, and 17 bases separated the two germline ends. The CDR3 nucleotides are TGCAGTCCCGGAGGGTTCCCCCTCTCCTACGAGCAGTACTTC. Protein sequence: CSPGGFPLSYEQYF.

This clonotype was recorded a few times. The V and J genes are TRBV20-1 and TRBJ1-5; D call uncertain. CDR1 and CDR2 (germline): DFQATT, SNEGSKA (reference sequence). This CDR3 contains 15 residues. This CDR3 reads CSSGRASAGNQPQHF. DNA of the CDR3: TGCAGCTCGGGCCGGGCCTCGGCGGGTAATCAGCCCCAGCATTTT.

This clonotype has more than one count but fewer than ten. CDR3 sequence reads: CSVGARNTGELFF. The CDR3 bases are TGCAGCGTTGGGGCGCGGAACACCGGGGAGCTGTTTTTT. The chain couples TRBV29-1 to TRBJ2-2, with D unclear. Germline V gene lookup returns CDR1 SQVTM and CDR2 ANQGSEA. The CDR3 contains 13 residues. The V end was cut by 4 bases, the J end by 1 base, with 7 bases between.

This clonotype appeared a few times. V is TRBV20-1 and J is TRBJ1-1; no clear D gene. Per germline, CDR1 DFQATT and CDR2 SNEGSKA (reference sequence). The CDR3 has 14 amino acids. The V gene lost 3 bases and the J gene lost 2 bases, with 13 bases spanning the gap. CDR3 in amino acids: CSARAGSSNTEAFF. For the CDR3, the DNA is TGCAGTGCTAGGGCGGGGTCCTCCAACACTGAAGCTTTCTTT.

This chain links TRBV27 with TRBJ1-6; 10 positions match TRBD1. With 0 bases clipped from V and 10 bases from J, the junction kept 6 bases outside the gene matches. In germline, CDR1 is MNHEY, CDR2 SMNVEV (reference sequence). This CDR3 contains 16 residues. As DNA, the CDR3 is TGTGCCAGCAGTTTATCGGCGGGGACAGGGGAATCACCCCTCCACTTT. Its protein is CASSLSAGTGESPLHF.

The chain carries TRBV20-1 and TRBJ2-3, with 10 nucleotides matching TRBD1. This CDR3 comprises 14 residues. Germline V lookup: CDR1 DFQATT, CDR2 SNEGSKA (reference sequence). Trimming cost V 4 bases and J 4 bases; bases outside gene matches: 5. For the CDR3, the DNA is TGCAGTGCTATTCCCGGACAGGGGGCAGATACGCAGTATTTT. Residues: CSAIPGQGADTQYF.

Ten or more counts support this clonotype. This sequence joins TRBV9 and TRBJ2-3, with 8 nucleotides matching TRBD1. The V gene's germline CDR1 is SGDLS and CDR2 YYNGEE. V shed 0 bases and J 0 bases; nucleotides not matched to a gene: 6. The CDR3 is 17 residues long. CDR3: CASSVVGTGTSTDTQYF. The CDR3 DNA sequence: TGTGCCAGCAGCGTAGTCGGGACAGGTACTAGCACAGATACGCAGTATTTT.

This clonotype was detected a few times. The genes are TRBV20-1 and TRBJ1-2; 9 positions agree with TRBD1. Losses at the gene ends were 5 bases for V and 4 bases for J; bases not matched to a gene: 5. CDR1 is DFQATT, CDR2 SNEGSKA, per germline (reference sequence). The CDR3 covers 13 residues. For the CDR3, the DNA is TGCAGTGCTTACAGGGGGCAGGGCTATGGCTACACCTTC. This encodes CSAYRGQGYGYTF.

The rearrangement uses TRBV9 and TRBJ2-3; D unclear. The CDR3 totals 14 residues. V lost 3 bases and J lost 1, with 9 bases in between. CDR1 is SGDLS, CDR2 YYNGEE, per germline. The CDR3 DNA reads TGTGCCAGCAGCGCCCGGACGGGCACAGATACGCAGTATTTT. It is translated as CASSARTGTDTQYF.

This clonotype appeared a few times. This rearrangement joins TRBV30 to TRBJ2-4; D ambiguous. The CDR3 is 12 amino acids. Germline V gives CDR1 GTSNPN, CDR2 SVGIG (reference sequence). Trimming took off 7 bases at V and 0 bases at J, with 7 bases between the two ends. CDR3 residues: CALDLAKNIQYF. CDR3 nucleotides: TGTGCCTTGGACCTAGCCAAAAACATTCAGTACTTC.

The chain links TRBV3-1 to TRBJ2-3; 10 bases align to TRBD2. With 3 bases clipped from V and 0 bases from J, the junction kept 0 bases outside the gene matches. This CDR3 has 15 amino acids. The germline V gene has CDR1 LGHDT and CDR2 YNNKEL (reference sequence). Written as DNA, the CDR3 is TGTGCCAGCAGCCAGACTAGCGGGAGCACAGATACGCAGTATTTT. It yields the protein CASSQTSGSTDTQYF.

This CDR3 is CASSSPSGGKQPQHF. CDR3 DNA sequence: TGTGCCAGCAGTTCTCCATCGGGAGGGAAGCAGCCCCAGCATTTT. V and J are TRBV28 and TRBJ1-5; D remains ambiguous. The CDR3 spans 15 residues. Per the germline V gene, CDR1 is MDHEN and CDR2 is SYDVKM. V was trimmed by 4 bases and J by 7 bases, leaving 17 bases between them.

The table lists this clonotype with a few counts. This chain connects TRBV20-1 to TRBJ1-3; weak D call: TRBD1 (5 bases). From germline, CDR1 is DFQATT and CDR2 SNEGSKA (reference sequence). The CDR3 extends over 17 amino acids. V lost 0 bases and J lost 4, with 19 bases in between. The CDR3 loop reads CSARDSSGRVMGNTIYF. The DNA of the CDR3 is TGCAGTGCTAGAGATAGTTCAGGGAGGGTCATGGGAAACACCATATATTTT.

This clonotype was counted many times. The gene calls are TRBV4-1 and TRBJ2-7, with 12 bases matching TRBD2. This CDR3 contains 14 residues. The ends lost 5 bases at V and 4 bases at J; junction bases unmatched: 3. CDR1 is MGHRA and CDR2 is YSYEKL in the germline V gene. The CDR3 DNA reads TGCGCCAGCAGCAGACTAGCGGGGGATTACGAGCAGTACTTC. Translation gives CASSRLAGDYEQYF.

A few counts support this clonotype. The gene calls are TRBV5-5 and TRBJ1-2, with unresolved D. V lost 0 bases and J 1 base, leaving 10 bases between the germline ends. Germline V gene data show CDR1 as SGHKS and CDR2 as YYEKEE (reference sequence). The CDR3 consists of 15 residues. CDR3 protein: CASSLDVRVNYGYTF. CDR3 sequence (DNA): TGTGCCAGCAGCTTGGATGTCCGAGTTAACTATGGCTACACCTTC.

This clonotype was counted a few times. The chain couples TRBV12-3 or TRBV12-4 to TRBJ2-6; 7 positions match TRBD1. After removal of 3 bases from V and 0 bases from J, the junction contained 5 bases not matched to a gene. CDR3 length: 17 residues. In nucleotides, the CDR3 is TGTGCCAGCAGTTTGCCGACAGGGCACTCTGGGGCCAACGTCCTGACTTTC. Translating gives CASSLPTGHSGANVLTF.

This chain connects TRBV7-9 to TRBJ1-5, with D possibly being TRBD1 (5 bases). This CDR3 comprises 13 residues. The germline CDR1 and CDR2 sequences are SEHNR and FQNEAQ (reference sequence). Trimming removed 4 bases at V and 7 bases at J, with 11 bases between. CDR3: CASSSAGKQPQHF. The CDR3 nucleotides are TGTGCCAGCAGCTCGGCAGGGAAACAGCCCCAGCATTTT.

The chain is built from TRBV7-8 and TRBJ1-1; D remains ambiguous. Germline V gene sequence: CDR1 SGHVS, CDR2 FQNEAQ. This CDR3 comprises 13 residues. V lost 0 bases and J lost 8, with 10 bases in between. The CDR3 loop reads CASSLAGISEAFF. The CDR3 bases are TGTGCCAGCAGCTTAGCGGGGATTTCCGAAGCTTTCTTT.